There are many counts of the clone carrying this T cell receptor beta chain. Its specificity is not known. The data originate from a study of T cells in Graves' hyperthyroidism and ophthalmopathy. Looking at the study overall: Peripheral blood was acquired at first diagnosis, ahead of any therapy whatsoever.

The CDR3 consists of 16 residues. In germline, CDR1 is MNHNS, CDR2 SASEGT. Trimming took off 5 bases at V and 0 bases at J, with 16 bases between the two ends. Fresh 10 ml peripheral blood yielded PBMCs. Researchers amplified the TCR beta CDR3 regions from RNA transcripts. The study used the HTBI primer set for a first-round RT-PCR of the TCR CDR3. TCRdb reprocessed the multiplex PCR reads via MiXCR and lists one record per CDR3 protein. The sample yields some 350,000 distinct CDR3 sequences, roughly 13% seen once. Study conclusions and caveats: Blood also carried most thyroid clonotypes expanded above 0.001.

The sequencing sample was made of blood. This chain links TRBV6-1 with TRBJ1-1, with a possible D match to TRBD1 (5 bases). The clonotype was recovered from a woman aged 40 to 49 with Graves' ophthalmopathy. The CDR3 protein is CASSLLYRPLNTEAFF. Written as DNA, the CDR3 is TGTGCCAGCAGTTTACTTTACAGGCCACTGAACACTGAAGCTTTCTTT.